This T cell receptor beta chain was retrieved from a study of a mutant IDH1 vaccine in newly diagnosed glioma. Study overall: Sex among treated patients split about 60% male, about 38% female; mean age was roughly 42 years.

This CDR3 contains 14 residues. The trim removed 4 bases at V and 7 bases at J, leaving 7 bases unmatched. Germline CDR1 and CDR2: MNHEY and SVGAGI. Time point here: week 5, during vaccination. Doses comprised 300 ug of mutant IDH1 20-mer peptide each, plus topical imiquimod. The protocol was immunoSEQ multiplex PCR, while the TCRdb copy is restricted to in-frame clones and leaves out a portion. The data show about 40,000 clones, with about nine tenths seen just once and approximately 2.4% held by the top ten. With respect to this clone: The antigen is undetermined.

The chain recombines TRBV6-5 with TRBJ1-2, with 9 bases identical to TRBD1. The sample consisted of PBMCs, taken from a glioma patient whose treatment included an IDH1 peptide vaccine. The sequence derives from a middle-aged man with glioma. The CDR3 region is CASSSRTGVGGYTF. The CDR3 DNA reads as TGTGCCAGCAGTTCGAGGACAGGGGTCGGTGGCTACACCTTC.